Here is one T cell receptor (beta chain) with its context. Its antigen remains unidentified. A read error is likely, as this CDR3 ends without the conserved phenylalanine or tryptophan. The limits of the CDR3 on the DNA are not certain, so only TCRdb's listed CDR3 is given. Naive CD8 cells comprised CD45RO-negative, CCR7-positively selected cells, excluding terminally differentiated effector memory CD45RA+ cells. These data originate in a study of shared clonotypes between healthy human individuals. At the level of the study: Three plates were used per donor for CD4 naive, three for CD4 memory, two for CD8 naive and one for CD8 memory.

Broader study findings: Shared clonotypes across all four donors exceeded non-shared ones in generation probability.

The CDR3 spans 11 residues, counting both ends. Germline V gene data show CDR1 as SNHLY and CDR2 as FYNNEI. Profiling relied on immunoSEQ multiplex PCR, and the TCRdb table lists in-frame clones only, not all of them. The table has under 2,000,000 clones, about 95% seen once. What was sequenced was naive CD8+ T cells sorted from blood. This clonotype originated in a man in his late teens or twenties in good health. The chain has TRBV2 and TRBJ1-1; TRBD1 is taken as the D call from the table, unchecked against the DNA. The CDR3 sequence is CASSEGWETGM.